This is a list of T cell receptor beta chains from one sample in a study of cytomegalovirus exposure and HLA in healthy donors. Sequencing was performed with immunoSEQ multiplex PCR; in TCRdb, only in-frame clones are kept and a portion is missing. The sample records about 160,000 clones, roughly 88% being singletons. Sequencing input: PBMCs. The source of these receptors is a boy aged 2-9 years in good health and CMV-seronegative. Both conserved end residues are part of each CDR3. D genes are given only for firm matches. Clone size is given for some rows only: seen once, a few or many times, or a class if the clone is expanded.

TGTGCCAGCAGTTCCGACTACACCGGGGAGCTGTTTTTT CASSSDYTGELFF NA TRBJ2-2 few TRBV6-4
TGTGCCAGCAGCCCAAACTGGACAGTCCAAGTCCAGTTAAACACCATATATTTT CASSPNWTVQVQLNTIYF NA TRBJ1-3 NA TRBV7-9
TGTGCCAGCAGCTTAGGGCAGGGGGCCTCTGGCTACACCTTC CASSLGQGASGYTF TRBD1 TRBJ1-2 NA TRBV5-4
TGTGCCAGCAGCTTAGCAGGGGGCTACGGCTACGAGCAGTACTTC CASSLAGGYGYEQYF TRBD1 TRBJ2-7 NA TRBV11-1
TGTGCCAGCAGTTACGGACTAGCGGGAGGGAATGAGCAGTTCTTC CASSYGLAGGNEQFF TRBD2 TRBJ2-1 NA TRBV6-6
TGTGCCAGTAGTATATCTGGTAGATGGCAGGGTATAGATACGCAGTATTTT CASSISGRWQGIDTQYF NA TRBJ2-3 NA TRBV19
TGCGCCAGCAGACCTACAGGGGTGTCGTACACTGAAGCTTTCTTT CASRPTGVSYTEAFF TRBD1 TRBJ1-1 NA TRBV5-1
TGTGCCACCCAGACGACGGGATACAATGAGCAGTTCTTC CATQTTGYNEQFF NA TRBJ2-1 once TRBV19
TGTGCCAGCAGCTTAGGGGCGGGACAGGGGGCGCGGGGGGCCAACGTCCTGACTTTC CASSLGAGQGARGANVLTF TRBD1 TRBJ2-6 NA TRBV11-2
TGTGCCAGCAGCTTGGGCGGGGAGGGCAATCAGCCCCAGCATTTT CASSLGGEGNQPQHF NA TRBJ1-5 NA TRBV5-4
TGTGCCAGTAGTATAGATCTACTAGCGGGTAAAGAGACCCAGTACTTC CASSIDLLAGKETQYF TRBD2 TRBJ2-5 NA TRBV19
TGTGCCAGCTCCGTCGGACTAGCGGGGTACGAGCAGTACTTC CASSVGLAGYEQYF TRBD2 TRBJ2-7 NA TRBV6-1
TGTGCCAGCAGCCAAGAGTCCACTAGCGTCCAGACCCAGTACTTC CASSQESTSVQTQYF TRBD2 TRBJ2-5 NA TRBV4-2
TGTGCCAGCAGCTCAGGGACAGGGGGCGCCCGTTATAATGAGCAGTTCTTC CASSSGTGGARYNEQFF TRBD1 TRBJ2-1 NA TRBV7-6
TGCGCCAGCAGCCAAGATCGGGGGGTCAGAATAGATTCACCCCTCCACTTT CASSQDRGVRIDSPLHF NA TRBJ1-6 NA TRBV4-3
TGTGCCACCTGGACAGGGCTAAAGAATCAGCCCCAGCATTTT CATWTGLKNQPQHF TRBD1 TRBJ1-5 once TRBV19
TGTGCCAGCAGCTTAGGGATGGGGAGAGGCAATGAGCAGTTCTTC CASSLGMGRGNEQFF NA TRBJ2-1 NA TRBV7-9
TGTGCCAGCAGCGAGGACCAAGAGACCCAGTACTTC CASSEDQETQYF NA TRBJ2-5 few TRBV11-2
TGTGCCAGCAGCGTGGGTCGGGGGGCCCGGAACACCGGGGAGCTGTTTTTT CASSVGRGARNTGELFF NA TRBJ2-2 NA TRBV9
TGTGCCAGTAGAGTAACCGGGACAGGGGAAAACATTCAGTACTTC CASRVTGTGENIQYF TRBD1 TRBJ2-4 once TRBV19
TGTGCCAGCAGCGTCGTTCCCACTAGCGACTACTCCTACGAGCAGTACTTC CASSVVPTSDYSYEQYF TRBD2 TRBJ2-7 few TRBV9
TGTGCCAGCAGTGCCCCCACGAGGGGGGGCGGCACTGAAGCTTTCTTT CASSAPTRGGGTEAFF NA TRBJ1-1 NA TRBV25-1
TGTGCCAGCAGTTACTTCCAGGGATCGGGAAACACCATATATTTT CASSYFQGSGNTIYF NA TRBJ1-3 few TRBV6-5
TGTGCCAGCAGACGACAGGGGGCTGTTACCGGGGAGCTGTTTTTT CASRRQGAVTGELFF TRBD1 TRBJ2-2 few TRBV6-5
TGTGCCTGGAGAATCCGGGGTGGGAACACTGAAGCTTTCTTT CAWRIRGGNTEAFF NA TRBJ1-1 NA TRBV30
TGTGCCAGCAGTTTAACCCGGGAGCAGTACTTC CASSLTREQYF NA TRBJ2-7 NA TRBV27
TGTGCCAGCAGCTTACGCCCAGGGGTTTCCTACGAGCAGTACTTC CASSLRPGVSYEQYF NA TRBJ2-7 NA TRBV5-5
TGTGCCGAGGGATGCCTCGGGAGTGGCTACACCTTC CAEGCLGSGYTF NA TRBJ1-2 NA TRBV7-7
TGTGCCAGCAGCACCTTCTTGAGCGGGGTGAAGGGTACGCAGTATTTT CASSTFLSGVKGTQYF TRBD2 TRBJ2-3 NA TRBV27
TGTGCCAGCAGTCCGGGACTAGCGGGAGGGCCTGAGCAGTTCTTC CASSPGLAGGPEQFF TRBD2 TRBJ2-1 NA TRBV27
TGTGCCTGGAGTGTCAGGGGGCCCATGAACACTGAAGCTTTCTTT CAWSVRGPMNTEAFF TRBD1 TRBJ1-1 few TRBV30
TGTGCCAGCAGTGAACGAGACCGACACTCCTACGAGCAGTACTTC CASSERDRHSYEQYF NA TRBJ2-7 few TRBV6-1
TGTGCCAGCAGCTACCTGACAGCCGGGGAGACCCAGTACTTC CASSYLTAGETQYF NA TRBJ2-5 NA TRBV5-6
TGCAGTGCTAGGGGGACAGACGAGCAGTACTTC CSARGTDEQYF TRBD1 TRBJ2-7 once TRBV20-1
TGTGCCAGCAGCCTAGCGGGAGGGGACACAGATACGCAGTATTTT CASSLAGGDTDTQYF TRBD2 TRBJ2-3 once TRBV7-3
TGTGCCAGCAGCTTTAGTACCGCCTACGAGCAGTACTTC CASSFSTAYEQYF NA TRBJ2-7 NA TRBV7-9
TGCAGCACGTCTGGCCTGTACCAAGAGACCCAGTACTTC CSTSGLYQETQYF NA TRBJ2-5 NA TRBV29-1
TGTGCTAGAATAAAACCCCTCCACTTT CARIKPLHF NA TRBJ1-6 few TRBV12-5
TGTGCCAGCAGTTACTATTACAATGAGAACACTGAAGCTTTCTTT CASSYYYNENTEAFF NA TRBJ1-1 NA TRBV6-5
TGTGCCAGCAGTTACTCCGGGACAGGGATAAATGGCTACACCTTC CASSYSGTGINGYTF TRBD1 TRBJ1-2 NA TRBV6-6
TGCGCCAGCAGCTATCAACAGGGGCCGAGCACCGGGGAGCTGTTTTTT CASSYQQGPSTGELFF TRBD1 TRBJ2-2 NA TRBV5-1
TGTGCCAGCAGCAGAAAGAGGACAGGGGACACTGAAGCTTTCTTT CASSRKRTGDTEAFF TRBD1 TRBJ1-1 NA TRBV5-4
TGTGCCAGCAGTTTACTACTAGCGGGACAAGAGACCCAGTACTTC CASSLLLAGQETQYF TRBD2 TRBJ2-5 NA TRBV7-9
TGTGCCAGCAGCTTGAACGGACAAGCCGATGAGCAGTTCTTC CASSLNGQADEQFF NA TRBJ2-1 once TRBV11-3